This T cell receptor beta chain was obtained from a study of cytomegalovirus exposure and HLA in healthy donors. About this clone itself: Its antigen is not identified.

Broader study findings: One later analysis, an examination of the 120 validation repertoires, found that first-cohort TCR clusters tended to co-occur in them. Reports showed the classifier diagnosing cytomegalovirus status with high specificity and sensitivity. A list of 164 TCR beta chains associated with cytomegalovirus was given.

Among the 90 to 150 subjects of the validation cohort, separate from the approximately 700-subject first cohort, were the donors. Profiling relied on immunoSEQ multiplex PCR, and the TCRdb table lists in-frame clones only, not all of them. In the table there are 150,000 to 200,000 clones, more than 75% of which are singletons. There are 15 residues in the CDR3. The germline gives CDR1 LNHNV, CDR2 YYDKDF (reference sequence). J lost 5 bases, V lost 5 bases, and 9 bases had no gene match. Sequenced input: PBMCs. The source is a young woman in good health and CMV-seronegative. The rearrangement joins TRBV15 to TRBJ2-7; 10 bases are a match to TRBD2. CDR3: CATSPLAGARNEQYF. Here the CDR3 DNA reads TGTGCCACCAGCCCCCTAGCGGGAGCGAGAAACGAGCAGTACTTC.